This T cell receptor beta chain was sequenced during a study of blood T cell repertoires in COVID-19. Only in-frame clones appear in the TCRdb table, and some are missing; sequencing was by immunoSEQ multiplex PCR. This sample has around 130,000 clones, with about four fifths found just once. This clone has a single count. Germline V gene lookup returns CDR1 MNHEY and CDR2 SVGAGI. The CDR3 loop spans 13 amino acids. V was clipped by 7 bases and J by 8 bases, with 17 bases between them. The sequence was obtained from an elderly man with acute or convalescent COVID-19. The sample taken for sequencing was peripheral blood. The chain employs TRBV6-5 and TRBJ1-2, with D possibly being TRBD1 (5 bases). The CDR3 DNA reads TGTGCCAGCACGCGGGGGGAAATGTGGGGCTACACCTTC. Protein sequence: CASTRGEMWGYTF.